This TCR beta chain was sequenced in a study of T cells in localized non-small cell lung cancer. Germline V gives CDR1 MNHGY, CDR2 SAAAGT. The CDR3 runs 13 residues. The table came from immunoSEQ multiplex PCR; TCRdb's copy has only in-frame clones and leaves some out. Of 2,500 to 3,000 clones listed, approximately 26% are singletons. Comments on this clone: An end of the junction differs from the germline gene, which may be a read error.

The sequencing here drew on lung tumor tissue, taken before any cancer treatment. This chain joins TRBV6-8 and TRBJ2-1, with D maybe TRBD2 (6 bases). The receptor was isolated from an older female donor with stage I lung adenocarcinoma. The CDR3 sequence is CASSDSGLALQFF. CDR3 coding DNA: TGTGCCAGCAGTGACTCAGGGCTAGCGTTGCAGTTCTTC.